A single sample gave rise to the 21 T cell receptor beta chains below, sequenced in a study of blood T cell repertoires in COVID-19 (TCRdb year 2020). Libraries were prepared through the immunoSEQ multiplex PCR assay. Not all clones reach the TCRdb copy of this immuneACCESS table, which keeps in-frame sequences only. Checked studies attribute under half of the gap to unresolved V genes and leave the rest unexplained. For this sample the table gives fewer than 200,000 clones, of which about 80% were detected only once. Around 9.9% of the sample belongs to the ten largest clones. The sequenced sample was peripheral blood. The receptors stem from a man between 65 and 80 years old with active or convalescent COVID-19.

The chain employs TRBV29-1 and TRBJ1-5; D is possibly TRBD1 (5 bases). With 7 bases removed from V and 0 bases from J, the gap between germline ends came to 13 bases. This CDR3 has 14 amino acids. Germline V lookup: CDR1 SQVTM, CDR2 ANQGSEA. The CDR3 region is CSALTGDSNQPQHF. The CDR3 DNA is TGCAGCGCTTTGACGGGGGATAGCAATCAGCCCCAGCATTTT.

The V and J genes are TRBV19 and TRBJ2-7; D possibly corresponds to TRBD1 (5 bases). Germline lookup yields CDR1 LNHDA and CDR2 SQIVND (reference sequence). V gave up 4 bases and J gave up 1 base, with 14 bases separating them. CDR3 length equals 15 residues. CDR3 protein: CASSNVGAVSYEQYF. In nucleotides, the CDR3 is TGTGCCAGTAGTAATGTAGGGGCAGTTTCCTACGAGCAGTACTTC.

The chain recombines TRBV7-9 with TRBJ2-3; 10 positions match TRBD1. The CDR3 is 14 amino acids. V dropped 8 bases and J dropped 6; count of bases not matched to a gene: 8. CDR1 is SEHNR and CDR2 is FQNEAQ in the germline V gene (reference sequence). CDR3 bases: TGTGCCAGCTCGGACAGGGGGAAGGGGGATACGCAGTATTTT. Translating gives CASSDRGKGDTQYF.

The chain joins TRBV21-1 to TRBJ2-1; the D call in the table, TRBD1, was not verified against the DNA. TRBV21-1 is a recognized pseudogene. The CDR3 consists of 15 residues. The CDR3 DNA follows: TGTGCCAGCAGCACCCCAGGGGGCAACTACAATGAGCAGTTCTTC. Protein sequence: CASSTPGGNYNEQFF.

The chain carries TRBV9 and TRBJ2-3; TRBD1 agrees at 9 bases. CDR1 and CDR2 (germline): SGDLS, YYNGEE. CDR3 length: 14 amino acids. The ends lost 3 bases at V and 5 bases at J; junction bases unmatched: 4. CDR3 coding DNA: TGTGCCAGCAGCGCTACAGGGGGCGTAGATACGCAGTATTTT. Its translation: CASSATGGVDTQYF.

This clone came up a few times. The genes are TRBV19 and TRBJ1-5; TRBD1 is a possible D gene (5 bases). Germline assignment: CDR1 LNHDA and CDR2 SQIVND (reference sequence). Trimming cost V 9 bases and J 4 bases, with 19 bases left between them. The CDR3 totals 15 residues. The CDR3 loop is CASAGKLPWNQPQHF. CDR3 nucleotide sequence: TGTGCCAGCGCAGGGAAACTACCTTGGAATCAGCCCCAGCATTTT.

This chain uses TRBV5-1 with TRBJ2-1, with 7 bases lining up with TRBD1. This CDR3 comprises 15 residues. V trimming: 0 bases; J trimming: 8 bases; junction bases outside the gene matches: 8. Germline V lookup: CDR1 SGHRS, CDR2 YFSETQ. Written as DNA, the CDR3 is TGCGCCAGCAGCTTGGCCTCCTCCGGGACAGATGAGCAGTTCTTC. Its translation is CASSLASSGTDEQFF.

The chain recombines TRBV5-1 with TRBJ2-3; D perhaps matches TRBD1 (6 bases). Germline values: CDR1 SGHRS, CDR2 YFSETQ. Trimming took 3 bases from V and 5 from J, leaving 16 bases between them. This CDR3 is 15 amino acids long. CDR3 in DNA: TGCGCCAGCAGCTCCGGGACAATTTCGATAGATACGCAGTATTTT. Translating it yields CASSSGTISIDTQYF.

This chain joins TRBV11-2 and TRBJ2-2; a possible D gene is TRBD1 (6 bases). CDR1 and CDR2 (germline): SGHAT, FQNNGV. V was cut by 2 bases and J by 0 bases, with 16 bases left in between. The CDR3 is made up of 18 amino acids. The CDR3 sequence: CASSLFPRGPANTGELFF. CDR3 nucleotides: TGTGCCAGCAGCTTATTTCCCAGGGGCCCCGCGAACACCGGGGAGCTGTTTTTT.

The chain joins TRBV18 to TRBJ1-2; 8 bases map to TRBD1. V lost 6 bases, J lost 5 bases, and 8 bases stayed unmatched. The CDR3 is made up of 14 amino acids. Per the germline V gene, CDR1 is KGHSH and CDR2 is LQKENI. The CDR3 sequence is CASSQGQGGYGYTF. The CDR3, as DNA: TGTGCCAGCTCCCAAGGACAGGGAGGATATGGCTACACCTTC.

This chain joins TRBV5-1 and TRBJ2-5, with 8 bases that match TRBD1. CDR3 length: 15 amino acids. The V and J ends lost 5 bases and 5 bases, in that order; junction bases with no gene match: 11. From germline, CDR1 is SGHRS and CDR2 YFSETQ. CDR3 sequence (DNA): TGCGCCAGCAGGTCGGCAGGACAGGGAGCCGAGACCCAGTACTTC. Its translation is CASRSAGQGAETQYF.

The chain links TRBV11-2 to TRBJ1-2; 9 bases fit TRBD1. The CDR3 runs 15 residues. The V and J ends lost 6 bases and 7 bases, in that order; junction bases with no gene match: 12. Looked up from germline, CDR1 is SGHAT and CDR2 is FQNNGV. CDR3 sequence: CASSFYGQGQGGYTF. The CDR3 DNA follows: TGTGCCAGCAGTTTCTATGGACAGGGGCAAGGTGGCTACACCTTC. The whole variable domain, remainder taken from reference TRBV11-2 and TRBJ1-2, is EAGVAQSPRYKIIEKRQSVAFWCNPISGHATLYWYQQILGQGPKLLIQFQNNGVVDDSQLPKDRFSAERLKGVDSTLKIQPAKLEDSAVYLCASSFYGQGQGGYTFGSGTRLTVV.

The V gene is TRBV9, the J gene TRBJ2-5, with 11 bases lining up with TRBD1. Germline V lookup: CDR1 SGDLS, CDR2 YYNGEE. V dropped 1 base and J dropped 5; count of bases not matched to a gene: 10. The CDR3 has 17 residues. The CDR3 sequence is CASSVTGQGAGGETQYF. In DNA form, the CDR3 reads TGTGCCAGCAGCGTAACAGGACAGGGGGCAGGAGGGGAGACCCAGTACTTC.

Written as DNA, the CDR3 is TGCGCCAGCAGCGAACCCGGGACAGCAACCTACGAGCAGTACTTC. Translated: CASSEPGTATYEQYF. The V call is TRBV4-1, the J call TRBJ2-7, with 7 nucleotides matching TRBD1. J gave up 2 bases and V 5 bases, and 9 bases lay outside the gene matches. The length of the CDR3 is 15 residues. The V gene's germline CDR1 is MGHRA and CDR2 YSYEKL.

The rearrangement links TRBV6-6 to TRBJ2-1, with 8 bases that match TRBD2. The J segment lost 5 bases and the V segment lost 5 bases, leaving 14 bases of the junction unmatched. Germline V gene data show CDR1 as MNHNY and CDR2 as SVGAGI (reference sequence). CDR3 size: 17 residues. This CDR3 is CASSPSVSGSYHNEQFF. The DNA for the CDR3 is TGTGCCAGCAGTCCCTCGGTCAGCGGGAGTTACCACAATGAGCAGTTCTTC.

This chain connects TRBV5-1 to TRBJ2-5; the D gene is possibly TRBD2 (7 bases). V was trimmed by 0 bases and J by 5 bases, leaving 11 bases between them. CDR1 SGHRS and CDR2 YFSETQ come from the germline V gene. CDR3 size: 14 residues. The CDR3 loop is CASSLAGGQETQYF. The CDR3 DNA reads TGCGCCAGCAGCTTGGCCGGGGGGCAGGAGACCCAGTACTTC.

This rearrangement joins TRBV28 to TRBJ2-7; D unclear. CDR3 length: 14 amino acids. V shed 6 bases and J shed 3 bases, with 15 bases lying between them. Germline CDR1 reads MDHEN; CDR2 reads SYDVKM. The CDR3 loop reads CASSALPGYYEQYF. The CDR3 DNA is TGTGCCAGCAGCGCCCTCCCGGGTTACTACGAGCAGTACTTC.

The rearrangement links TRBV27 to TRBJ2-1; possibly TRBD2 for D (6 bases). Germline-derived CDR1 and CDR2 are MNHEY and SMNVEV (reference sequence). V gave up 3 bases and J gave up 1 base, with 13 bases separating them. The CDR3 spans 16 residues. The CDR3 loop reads CASSLRGGGSYNEQFF. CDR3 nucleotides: TGTGCCAGCAGTTTGAGGGGTGGGGGGTCCTACAATGAGCAGTTCTTC.

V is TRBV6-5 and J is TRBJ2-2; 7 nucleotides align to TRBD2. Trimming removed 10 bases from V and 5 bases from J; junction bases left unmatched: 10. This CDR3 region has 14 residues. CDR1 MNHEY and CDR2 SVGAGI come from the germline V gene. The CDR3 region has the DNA TGTGCCACCCGACTAGCCCCTGAGACCGGGGAGCTGTTTTTT. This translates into CATRLAPETGELFF.

CDR3 bases: TGCGCCAGCTCCACCCGGAGGGGAATCCATGAGCAGTTCTTC. Protein product: CASSTRRGIHEQFF. The rearrangement uses TRBV5-1 and TRBJ2-1, with D tentatively TRBD2 (6 bases). Trimming stripped 7 bases from V and 8 bases from J, with 19 bases between. The germline gives CDR1 SGHRS, CDR2 YFSETQ. The CDR3 has 14 amino acids.

CDR3 amino acids: CASSSSGRAQTEQFF. The CDR3 region has the DNA TGTGCCAGCAGCTCTAGCGGGAGGGCCCAAACTGAGCAGTTCTTC. This sequence joins TRBV7-2 and TRBJ2-1, with 12 bases matching TRBD2. Per germline, CDR1 SGHTA and CDR2 FQGNSA. The CDR3 covers 15 residues. The V and J ends lost 4 bases and 9 bases, in that order; junction bases with no gene match: 7.